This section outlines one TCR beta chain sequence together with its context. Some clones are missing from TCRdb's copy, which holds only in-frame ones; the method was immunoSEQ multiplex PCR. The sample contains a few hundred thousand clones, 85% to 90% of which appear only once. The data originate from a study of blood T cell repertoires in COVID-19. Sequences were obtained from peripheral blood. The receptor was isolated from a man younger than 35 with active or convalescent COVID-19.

Here the CDR3 reads CASSLAGGNTIYF. CDR3 DNA: TGTGCCAGCAGTTTGGCAGGTGGAAACACCATATATTTT. The chain recombines TRBV12-3 or TRBV12-4 with TRBJ1-3, with D unresolved. The V and J ends lost 3 bases and 3 bases respectively, with 6 bases between them. CDR3 length equals 13 residues.